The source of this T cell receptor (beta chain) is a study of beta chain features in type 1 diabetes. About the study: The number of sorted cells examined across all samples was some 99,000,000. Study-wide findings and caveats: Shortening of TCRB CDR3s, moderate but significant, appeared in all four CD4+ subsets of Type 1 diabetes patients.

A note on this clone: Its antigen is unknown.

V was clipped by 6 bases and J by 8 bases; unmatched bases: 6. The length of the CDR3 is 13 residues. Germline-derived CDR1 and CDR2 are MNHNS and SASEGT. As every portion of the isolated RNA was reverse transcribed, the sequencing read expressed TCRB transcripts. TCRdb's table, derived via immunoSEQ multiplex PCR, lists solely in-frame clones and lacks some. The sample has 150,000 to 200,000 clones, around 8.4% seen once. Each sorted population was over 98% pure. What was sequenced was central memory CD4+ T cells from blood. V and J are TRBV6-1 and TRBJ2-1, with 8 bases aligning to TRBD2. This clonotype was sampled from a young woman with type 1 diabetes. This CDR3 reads CASRVAGPHEQFF. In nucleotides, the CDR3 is TGTGCCAGCAGGGTAGCGGGACCACATGAGCAGTTCTTC.